The following is a TCR beta chain sequence with its context. The data belong to a study of CD4 T cells in relation to SARS-CoV-2 and coronaviruses. Study-wide background: Crossreactive spike epitopes shared across donors were mapped to their HLA restriction.

Before the COVID-19 pandemic, during about 2011-2019, CD4+ T cells were taken from unexposed donors. TCRdb's copy holds only in-frame clones and misses some; the assay was immunoSEQ multiplex PCR. The repertoire holds 60,000 to 65,000 clones, roughly 93% seen once, with over 0.11% in the top ten. The CDR3 loop spans 15 amino acids. Per the germline V gene, CDR1 is DFQATT and CDR2 is SNEGSKA (reference sequence). Between the trimmed V and J ends, which lost 3 bases and 1 base, there was a span of 13 bases. The source is a human donor in good health. What was sequenced was naive CD4+ T cells from PBMCs. The subset was: naive CD4+ T cells isolated by negative enrichment. V and J are TRBV20-1 and TRBJ2-1, with D perhaps TRBD2 (5 bases). CDR3 DNA: TGCAGTGCTAGTAAAAAGCGGACTTCCTACAATGAGCAGTTCTTC. The encoded protein is CSASKKRTSYNEQFF.